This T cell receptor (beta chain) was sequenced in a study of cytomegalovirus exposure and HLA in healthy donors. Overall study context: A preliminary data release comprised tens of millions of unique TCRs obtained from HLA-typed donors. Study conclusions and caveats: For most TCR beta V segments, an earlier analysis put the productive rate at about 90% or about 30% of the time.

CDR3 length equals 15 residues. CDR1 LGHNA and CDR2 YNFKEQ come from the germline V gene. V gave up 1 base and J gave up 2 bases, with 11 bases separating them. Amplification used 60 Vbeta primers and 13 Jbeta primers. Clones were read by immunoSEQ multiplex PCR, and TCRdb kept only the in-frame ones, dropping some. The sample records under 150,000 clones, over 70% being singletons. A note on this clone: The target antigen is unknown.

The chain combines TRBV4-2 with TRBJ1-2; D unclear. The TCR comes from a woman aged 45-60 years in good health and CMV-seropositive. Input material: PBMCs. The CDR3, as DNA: TGTGCCAGCAGCCAAGTCCTGTCCGGGAACTATGGCTACACCTTC. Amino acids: CASSQVLSGNYGYTF.